This TCR beta chain was captured in a study of shared clonotypes between healthy human individuals. A note on this clone: The antigen is undetermined.

Trimming removed 5 bases from V and 0 bases from J, with 5 bases in between. Looked up from germline, CDR1 is SGHAT and CDR2 is FQDESV (reference sequence). The CDR3 length is 12 residues. Study-wide results and limits: Non-shared clonotypes displayed generation probabilities falling below those of clonotypes present in all four donors.

Naive-designated CD8 cells lacked CD45RO, were positively enriched for CCR7, and omitted terminally differentiated effector memory CD45RA+ cells. Sequencing used immunoSEQ multiplex PCR; TCRdb keeps in-frame clones, though not all of them. The data contain roughly 1,800,000 clones, approximately 94% of them singletons. The clonotype originates from a man between 18 and 29 years old in good health. This chain links TRBV11-1 with TRBJ2-7; D not resolved. Sequencing input: naive CD8+ T cells sorted from blood. The CDR3 spells CASSLDSYEQYF. The CDR3 coding sequence is TGTGCCAGCAGCCTGGACTCCTACGAGCAGTACTTC.